The 18 T cell receptor beta chains listed next were all sequenced from one sample in a study of blood T cell repertoires in COVID-19 (dated by TCRdb to 2020 to 2022). Library preparation used the immunoSEQ multiplex PCR assay. TCRdb re-hosts the immuneACCESS table, in-frame sequences only. Its copies lack some clones; in the studies checked, an unresolved V gene accounts for under half of them, and the cause for the rest is not known. The sample yields just under 250,000 clones; around 89% were counted once. Over 4% of the sample goes to the ten largest clones. Sample: PBMCs or T cells enriched from blood (not recorded which). These receptors all come from a woman aged 25 to 39 who had recovered from COVID-19.

The V call is TRBV5-8, the J call TRBJ2-5, with D maybe TRBD1 (5 bases). With 4 bases removed from V and 3 bases from J, the gap between germline ends came to 13 bases. CDR1 is SGHTS and CDR2 is YDEGEE in the germline V gene. The CDR3 is 14 residues long. For the CDR3, the DNA is TGTGCCAGCAGCGTCAGGGCACTCAAAGAGACCCAGTACTTC. Protein product: CASSVRALKETQYF.

This clone has a single count. V and J are TRBV15 and TRBJ1-6; TRBD1 might be the D (5 bases). V was shortened by 0 bases and J by 4 bases, with 7 bases between the two germline ends. Per germline, CDR1 LNHNV and CDR2 YYDKDF (reference sequence). This CDR3 comprises 15 residues. The CDR3, as DNA: TGTGCCACCAGCAGAGATCCAGGGTATAATTCACCCCTCCACTTT. Residues: CATSRDPGYNSPLHF.

V and J are TRBV6-5 and TRBJ1-3; TRBD1 is a possible D gene (6 bases). V was shortened by 2 bases and J by 1 base, with 9 bases between the two germline ends. This CDR3 comprises 15 residues. CDR1 and CDR2 from the germline V gene are MNHEY and SVGAGI. DNA of the CDR3: TGTGCCAGCAGTTACACAGGGTCTTCTGGAAACACCATATATTTT. As protein: CASSYTGSSGNTIYF.

The count of this clone is one. This same CDR3 is encoded by further DNA sequences in the sample. The V and J genes are TRBV12-3 or TRBV12-4 and TRBJ1-5, with 8 bases aligning to TRBD1. V shed 6 bases, J shed 11 bases, and the junction held 3 bases outside the gene matches. This CDR3 contains 11 residues. The CDR3 region is CASSAGQAQHF. The CDR3 nucleotides read TGTGCCAGCAGCGCGGGACAGGCCCAGCATTTT.

This clone was found once. The chain has TRBV27 and TRBJ2-3, with 12 bases fitting TRBD1. Germline V gene data show CDR1 as MNHEY and CDR2 as SMNVEV (reference sequence). V was clipped by 5 bases and J by 2 bases; unmatched bases: 5. The CDR3 covers 16 residues. The CDR3 is CASSRGQGAHTDTQYF. In DNA form, the CDR3 reads TGTGCCAGCAGTCGGGGACAGGGGGCGCACACAGATACGCAGTATTTT.

The chain recombines TRBV5-8 with TRBJ1-5, with TRBD1 matching 7 bases. Per germline, CDR1 SGHTS and CDR2 YDEGEE. V lost 0 bases to trimming and J lost 6 bases; unmatched junction nucleotides: 15. The CDR3 has 18 residues. CDR3 DNA: TGTGCCAGCAGCTTGGGAAACCAGACAGGGTACGTGGGTCAGCCCCAGCATTTT. Translation gives CASSLGNQTGYVGQPQHF.

V usage is TRBV15 and J usage is TRBJ2-3, with 7 bases aligning to TRBD2. The CDR3 runs 15 residues. Trimming at V came to 5 bases and at J to 6 bases, leaving 11 bases not matched to a gene. In germline, CDR1 is LNHNV, CDR2 YYDKDF (reference sequence). The CDR3 sequence is CATSGTSVYRDTQYF. DNA for the CDR3: TGTGCCACCAGCGGTACTAGCGTCTACAGGGATACGCAGTATTTT. Variable domain in full (rest from reference TRBV15 and TRBJ2-3): DAMVIQNPRYQVTQFGKPVTLSCSQTLNHNVMYWYQQKSSQAPKLLFHYYDKDFNNEADTPDNFQSRRPNTSFCFLDIRSPGLGDTAMYLCATSGTSVYRDTQYFGPGTRLTVL.

The chain carries TRBV13 and TRBJ1-2, with 7 bases identical to TRBD1. The CDR3 runs 15 residues. The trim removed 1 base at V and 4 bases at J, leaving 6 bases unmatched. Germline values: CDR1 PRHDT, CDR2 FYEKMQ (reference sequence). The CDR3 DNA reads as TGTGCCAGCAGCTTAGACACAGGGGATACCTATGGCTACACCTTC. It translates to CASSLDTGDTYGYTF.

In its sample, this clone was seen a few times. V gene TRBV6-6 combines with J gene TRBJ1-5; D not certain. The CDR3 contains 17 residues. In germline, CDR1 is MNHNY, CDR2 SVGAGI (reference sequence). The ends were cut back, 5 bases at V and 3 bases at J, with 20 bases in the middle. The CDR3 coding sequence is TGTGCCAGCAGTCCGGATAGCAACTTACCGGTCAATCAGCCCCAGCATTTT. Its translation is CASSPDSNLPVNQPQHF.

The chain joins TRBV6-5 to TRBJ2-1; D not certain. The germline V and J ends were trimmed by 1 base and 6 bases, with 10 bases remaining between them. The CDR3 contains 14 residues. Germline CDR1 MNHEY, CDR2 SVGAGI. The CDR3 region has the DNA TGTGCCAGCAGTTACTTAGGAGCGCCCAATGAGCAGTTCTTC. This sequence encodes CASSYLGAPNEQFF.

This chain joins TRBV2 and TRBJ2-1; 13 positions agree with TRBD2. With 5 bases clipped from V and 7 bases from J, the junction kept 5 bases outside the gene matches. Germline CDR1 reads SNHLY; CDR2 reads FYNNEI. There are 15 residues in the CDR3. CDR3 sequence (DNA): TGTGCCAGCAGTCCGACTAGCGGGAGGAAGAATGAGCAGTTCTTC. The encoded protein is CASSPTSGRKNEQFF. The complete variable domain, with remaining parts taken from reference TRBV2 and TRBJ2-1, reads EPEVTQTPSHQVTQMGQEVILRCVPISNHLYFYWYRQILGQKVEFLVSFYNNEISEKSEIFDDQFSVERPDGSNFTLKIRSTKLEDSAMYFCASSPTSGRKNEQFFGPGTRLTVL.

In its sample, this clone was seen once. The chain recombines TRBV5-1 with TRBJ2-1, with 7 bases identical to TRBD2. J gave up 9 bases and V 2 bases, and 11 bases lay outside the gene matches. Germline V gene lookup returns CDR1 SGHRS and CDR2 YFSETQ. This CDR3 is 15 amino acids long. In nucleotides, the CDR3 is TGCGCCAGCAGCTTAGCGGGATCCCGCCTGGGTGAGCAGTTCTTC. It specifies CASSLAGSRLGEQFF.

The gene calls are TRBV5-4 and TRBJ2-1; no reliable D call. This CDR3 spans 16 amino acids. Trimming removed 1 base at V and 1 base at J, with 12 bases between. From germline, CDR1 is SGHNT and CDR2 YYREEE (reference sequence). The CDR3 nucleotides are TGTGCCAGCAGCTTGAGGTTAACAGAATCCTACAATGAGCAGTTCTTC. This sequence encodes CASSLRLTESYNEQFF.

This rearrangement joins TRBV30 to TRBJ2-7; TRBD1 agrees at 7 bases. V gave up 1 base and J gave up 5 bases; unmatched junction bases: 11. The V gene's germline CDR1 is GTSNPN and CDR2 SVGIG (reference sequence). The CDR3 covers 15 residues. CDR3 nucleotides: TGTGCCTGGAGTGGGGGAAGACAGGGATACAACGAGCAGTACTTC. This translates into CAWSGGRQGYNEQYF.

This chain uses TRBV3-1 (or the pseudogene TRBV3-2) with TRBJ1-6; 7 nucleotides match TRBD1. V shed 4 bases, J shed 7 bases, and the junction held 7 bases outside the gene matches. Germline V gene sequence: CDR1 LGHDT, CDR2 YNNKEL (reference sequence). The CDR3 is made up of 15 amino acids. For the CDR3, the DNA is TGTGCCAGCAGCCCAATACAGGGGAGGAATTCACCCCTCCACTTT. This translates into CASSPIQGRNSPLHF.

V gene TRBV6-5 combines with J gene TRBJ1-1; tentatively, D is TRBD1 (6 bases). This CDR3 spans 15 amino acids. CDR1 MNHEY and CDR2 SVGAGI come from the germline V gene. V was pared by 3 bases and J by 1 base, with 12 bases between. This CDR3 reads CASSYLPRGNTEAFF. DNA for the CDR3: TGTGCCAGCAGTTATTTGCCCAGGGGGAACACTGAAGCTTTCTTT.

This clone was counted once. The chain combines TRBV5-3 with TRBJ2-1; TRBD2 matches at 10 bases. TRBV5-3 is an ORF, and what it does is uncertain. The CDR3 length is 18 residues. Trimming cost V 1 base and J 8 bases; bases outside gene matches: 15. CDR3 in DNA: TGTGCCAGAAGCTTGAGATCCCCAGCTAGCGGGAGTAGCGATGAGCAGTTCTTC. Its protein product is CARSLRSPASGSSDEQFF.

The chain is built from TRBV30 and TRBJ1-1, with 7 positions matching TRBD1. Germline V lookup: CDR1 GTSNPN, CDR2 SVGIG (reference sequence). With V trimmed by 4 bases and J by 0 bases, 5 bases remained unmatched. This CDR3 comprises 14 residues. This chain's CDR3 is CAWKRQGLNTEAFF. Here the CDR3 DNA reads TGTGCCTGGAAACGACAGGGCTTGAACACTGAAGCTTTCTTT. Full variable domain (outside the CDR3, taken from reference TRBV30 and TRBJ1-1): SQTIHQWPATLVQPVGSPLSLECTVEGTSNPNLYWYRQAAGRGLQLLFYSVGIGQISSEVPQNLSASRPQDRQFILSSKKLLLSDSGFYLCAWKRQGLNTEAFFGQGTRLTVV.